These 14 T cell receptor beta chains originate from one sample sequenced in a study of T and B cells in COVID-19 patients. BIOMED2 TRB-A/B primer pools were used in multiplex TRB PCR. TCRdb fed the multiplex PCR reads into MiXCR, producing one record per CDR3 protein. This repertoire shows under 7,000 distinct CDR3 sequences, roughly 25% found once; its top ten account for 20%. TRB was amplified from about 240-490 ng of blood genomic DNA. The sample taken for sequencing was blood. Every receptor here comes from a human donor with active COVID-19.

This clonotype is termed medium-sized. This chain connects TRBV19 to TRBJ2-7; the D gene is possibly TRBD2 (6 bases). The CDR3 covers 14 residues. Trimming left V 5 bases short and J 5 bases short, with 16 bases between. Germline loops: CDR1 LNHDA, CDR2 SQIVND (reference sequence). As DNA, the CDR3 is TGTGCCAGTAGTGTCCGGGACTGGGGTGACGAGCAGTACTTC. It encodes CASSVRDWGDEQYF.

In its sample, this clonotype was seen a few times. The genes are TRBV12-3 or TRBV12-4 and TRBJ1-2; D is perhaps TRBD1 (5 bases). The CDR3 runs to 14 residues. The ends were cut back, 3 bases at V and 0 bases at J, with 8 bases in the middle. CDR3 in DNA: TGTGCCAGCAGTTTGGACATTGCTAACTATGGCTACACCTTC. This translates into CASSLDIANYGYTF.

This clonotype has only a few counts. This sequence joins TRBV5-1 and TRBJ2-2; 10 positions match TRBD1. The CDR3 is made up of 16 amino acids. The germline V gene encodes CDR1 SGHRS and CDR2 YFSETQ. V was clipped by 4 bases and J by 6 bases; unmatched bases: 9. The CDR3 spells CASSARDRGEAGELFF. In DNA form, the CDR3 reads TGCGCCAGCAGCGCCCGGGACAGGGGAGAGGCCGGGGAGCTGTTTTTT. The complete variable domain, with remaining parts taken from reference TRBV5-1 and TRBJ2-2, reads KAGVTQTPRYLIKTRGQQVTLSCSPISGHRSVSWYQQTPGQGLQFLFEYFSETQRNKGNFPGRFSGRQFSNSRSEMNVSTLELGDSALYLCASSARDRGEAGELFFGEGSRLTVL.

The chain combines TRBV6-1 with TRBJ1-6; TRBD1 is a possible D gene (6 bases). CDR3 length: 16 amino acids. Per the germline V gene, CDR1 is MNHNS and CDR2 is SASEGT. Deletions cut 4 bases from V and 9 bases from J, with 19 bases between. The CDR3 bases are TGTGCCAGCAGTGCAGGGGACCGCTCGATGGGTTCACCCCTCCACTTT. It is translated as CASSAGDRSMGSPLHF.

The J gene is TRBJ2-7, the V gene TRBV29-1, with D perhaps matching TRBD2 (6 bases). Germline-derived CDR1 and CDR2 are SQVTM and ANQGSEA. Trimming left V 4 bases short and J 4 bases short, with 11 bases between. The length of the CDR3 is 12 residues. The CDR3 reads CSVGVRGYEQYF. The DNA for the CDR3 is TGCAGCGTTGGGGTCCGGGGGTACGAGCAGTACTTC.

V and J are TRBV5-6 and TRBJ2-7; possible D gene TRBD1, 6 bases. The CDR3 loop spans 14 amino acids. V lost 0 bases, J lost 1 base, and 8 bases lay in between. CDR1 is SGHDT, CDR2 YYEEEE, per germline. The CDR3 reads CASSLAQGSYEQYF. Written as DNA, the CDR3 is TGTGCCAGCAGCTTGGCACAGGGATCCTACGAGCAGTACTTC. Full variable domain (missing parts from reference TRBV5-6 and TRBJ2-7): DAGVTQSPTHLIKTRGQQVTLRCSPKSGHDTVSWYQQALGQGPQFIFQYYEEEERQRGNFPDRFSGHQFPNYSSELNVNALLLGDSALYLCASSLAQGSYEQYFGPGTRLTVT.

In this sample, this clonotype turned up a few times. The rearrangement joins TRBV12-3 or TRBV12-4 to TRBJ1-5; D not certain. Between the trimmed V and J ends, which lost 0 bases and 6 bases, there was a span of 12 bases. The CDR3 extends over 15 amino acids. The CDR3 DNA reads as TGTGCCAGCAGTTTAGCCGGGAGCGGAATTCAGCCCCAGCATTTT. Amino acid sequence: CASSLAGSGIQPQHF.

The J gene is TRBJ2-3, the V gene TRBV5-1; D not certain. The germline CDR1 and CDR2 sequences are SGHRS and YFSETQ. This CDR3 is 13 amino acids long. V was shortened by 4 bases and J by 5 bases, with 11 bases between the two germline ends. Here the CDR3 reads CASSGSGGDTQYF. The CDR3 DNA is TGCGCCAGCAGCGGGTCAGGTGGAGATACGCAGTATTTT. The full variable domain, in which reference TRBV5-1 and TRBJ2-3 provide the parts outside the CDR3, is KAGVTQTPRYLIKTRGQQVTLSCSPISGHRSVSWYQQTPGQGLQFLFEYFSETQRNKGNFPGRFSGRQFSNSRSEMNVSTLELGDSALYLCASSGSGGDTQYFGPGTRLTVL.

This clonotype qualifies as large. The chain combines TRBV29-1 with TRBJ2-7; TRBD2 matches 8 bases. The CDR3 is 15 amino acids. Germline V lookup: CDR1 SQVTM, CDR2 ANQGSEA. V was pared by 3 bases and J by 6 bases, with 13 bases of the junction left unmatched. The CDR3 loop is CSVDKAGGDLSEQYF. CDR3 in DNA: TGCAGCGTTGATAAGGCGGGGGGTGATCTAAGCGAGCAGTACTTC.

This clonotype came up many times. The rearrangement uses TRBV24-1 and TRBJ2-2; D is perhaps TRBD2 (6 bases). Trimming took off 8 bases at V and 4 bases at J, with 10 bases between the two ends. There are 13 residues in the CDR3. Germline CDR1 and CDR2: KGHDR and SFDVKD. CDR3 coding DNA: TGTGCCACCACCGGGGGAGGCACCGGGGAGCTGTTTTTT. It encodes CATTGGGTGELFF.

By share, this clonotype counts as medium-sized. The chain joins TRBV30 to TRBJ2-7; no firm D call. There are 12 residues in the CDR3. The V and J ends lost 1 base and 5 bases respectively, with 9 bases between them. From germline, CDR1 is GTSNPN and CDR2 SVGIG (reference sequence). Written as DNA, the CDR3 is TGTGCCTGGAGTGGTGGGCACCACGAGCAGTACTTC. Translating gives CAWSGGHHEQYF.

Sample share makes this clonotype medium-sized. This chain links TRBV19 with TRBJ2-7, with 9 bases that match TRBD1. Germline CDR1 and CDR2: LNHDA and SQIVND (reference sequence). After removal of 6 bases from V and 4 bases from J, the junction contained 19 bases not matched to a gene. The length of the CDR3 is 18 residues. The CDR3 spells CASSPNGLTGTGSYEQYF. The CDR3 region has the DNA TGTGCCAGTAGCCCCAACGGCCTTACCGGGACAGGGTCGTACGAGCAGTACTTC.

This clonotype is labeled large (0.1 to 1%). The chain carries TRBV19 and TRBJ1-4; 7 nucleotides align to TRBD1. The CDR3 is 15 residues long. The germline V gene has CDR1 LNHDA and CDR2 SQIVND (reference sequence). The ends lost 3 bases at V and 5 bases at J; junction bases unmatched: 6. The CDR3 DNA reads TGTGCCAGTAGTATCCAGACAGGGCCAAATGAAAAACTGTTTTTT. Translating it yields CASSIQTGPNEKLFF.

This clonotype was recorded many times. This rearrangement joins TRBV9 to TRBJ2-5; the match to TRBD2 covers 7 bases. The CDR3 runs 17 residues. J was trimmed by 2 bases and V by 2 bases; bases with no gene match: 12. The germline V gene encodes CDR1 SGDLS and CDR2 YYNGEE. CDR3 DNA: TGTGCCAGCAGCGTGAGAGGGGTAGCGGGCCTTCAAGAGACCCAGTACTTC. Its protein is CASSVRGVAGLQETQYF.